These 15 T cell receptor beta chains were sequenced from one sample in a study of T-cell memory formation after mild COVID-19. MiXCR was run by TCRdb on the 5' RACE reads, yielding one entry per CDR3 protein. This sample yields about 340,000 distinct CDR3 sequences, of which over 10% are seen a single time; around 21% belongs to the top ten. Sequenced sample: PBMCs or a T cell subset sorted from them (not recorded which). All receptors derive from a man between 18 and 29 years old who had mild COVID-19 (a few samples of this study predate the infection). Cell type and time point are not known.

The V gene is TRBV4-3, the J gene TRBJ2-6; D unclear. CDR3 size: 14 residues. V was clipped by 3 bases and J by 1 base, with 4 bases between them. Germline V gene data show CDR1 as LGHNA and CDR2 as YSLEER. CDR3 residues: CASSQESGANVLTF. CDR3 nucleotide sequence: TGCGCCAGCAGCCAGGAGTCTGGGGCCAACGTCCTGACTTTC.

This clonotype came up a few times. The chain is built from TRBV28 and TRBJ2-3; perhaps TRBD1 as D (5 bases). The germline V gene encodes CDR1 MDHEN and CDR2 SYDVKM. Trimming took 3 bases from V and 2 from J, leaving 12 bases between them. The CDR3 contains 15 residues. In nucleotides, the CDR3 is TGTGCCAGCAGTTTCACAGGTCCAGCCACAGATACGCAGTATTTT. The encoded protein is CASSFTGPATDTQYF.

This clonotype appeared a few times. The rearrangement uses TRBV9 and TRBJ1-1, with D hard to call. The CDR3 has 13 amino acids. V lost 7 bases to trimming and J lost 5 bases, with 15 bases between them. CDR1 SGDLS and CDR2 YYNGEE come from the germline V gene. The CDR3, as DNA: TGTGCCAGCGGAGTACACTACGGGACTGAAGCTTTCTTT. Translated, it gives CASGVHYGTEAFF.

This clonotype has more than one count but fewer than ten. V and J are TRBV10-3 and TRBJ1-2; D is unclear. The germline V and J ends were trimmed by 8 bases and 1 base, with 8 bases remaining between them. The CDR3 spans 12 residues. Germline lookup yields CDR1 ENHRY and CDR2 SYGVKD. The CDR3, as DNA: TGTGCCATCTTCGGCGGTAACTATGGCTACACCTTC. Translating gives CAIFGGNYGYTF.

This clonotype was seen more than once but under ten times. The chain carries TRBV5-1 and TRBJ2-1, with 8 nucleotides matching TRBD1. The germline CDR1 and CDR2 sequences are SGHRS and YFSETQ. V shed 1 base, J shed 2 bases, and the junction held 11 bases outside the gene matches. The CDR3 length is 18 residues. The CDR3 DNA reads as TGCGCCAGCAGCTTGAGCCTTACAGGGGGGCTCACCTACAATGAGCAGTTCTTC. It yields the protein CASSLSLTGGLTYNEQFF.

The chain is built from TRBV5-6 and TRBJ2-7; weak D call: TRBD1 (5 bases). Between the trimmed V and J ends, which lost 4 bases and 7 bases, there was a span of 15 bases. In germline, CDR1 is SGHDT, CDR2 YYEEEE. This CDR3 has 13 amino acids. This CDR3 is CASSARWTREQYF. CDR3 in DNA: TGTGCCAGCAGCGCCAGATGGACACGAGAGCAGTACTTC. Together with reference TRBV5-6 and TRBJ2-7, the CDR3 gives the full variable domain: DAGVTQSPTHLIKTRGQQVTLRCSPKSGHDTVSWYQQALGQGPQFIFQYYEEEERQRGNFPDRFSGHQFPNYSSELNVNALLLGDSALYLCASSARWTREQYFGPGTRLTVT.

The chain is built from TRBV2 and TRBJ1-2, with D tentatively TRBD1 (5 bases). The CDR3 covers 13 residues. Trimming removed 2 bases at V and 7 bases at J, with 11 bases between. Looked up from germline, CDR1 is SNHLY and CDR2 is FYNNEI. The DNA of the CDR3 is TGTGCCAGCAGTGAAAACCACGGGGGTGGCTACACCTTC. Encoded protein: CASSENHGGGYTF.

The chain recombines TRBV4-1 with TRBJ1-1; D uncertain. CDR1 and CDR2 (germline): MGHRA, YSYEKL. The CDR3 has 16 amino acids. Trimming pared 0 bases from V and 0 bases from J, leaving 11 bases between. CDR3 region: CASSQELRNVNTEAFF. CDR3 nucleotides: TGCGCCAGCAGCCAAGAGCTTCGGAATGTGAACACTGAAGCTTTCTTT.

The genes are TRBV13 and TRBJ2-6; possibly TRBD1 for D (5 bases). CDR1 is PRHDT, CDR2 FYEKMQ, per germline (reference sequence). V gave up 2 bases and J gave up 2 bases, with 10 bases separating them. This CDR3 is built from 16 residues. CDR3 sequence (DNA): TGTGCCAGCAGCTTACGTGGGGCGCCTGGGGCCAACGTCCTGACTTTC. Translated: CASSLRGAPGANVLTF.

The chain links TRBV10-3 to TRBJ2-7; no reliable D call. CDR3 size: 13 residues. With 3 bases removed from V and 1 base from J, the gap between germline ends came to 7 bases. Looked up from germline, CDR1 is ENHRY and CDR2 is SYGVKD. The CDR3 nucleotides are TGTGCCATCAGTGATGAAGGTTCCTACGAGCAGTACGTC. Amino acids: CAISDEGSYEQYV.

The rearrangement links TRBV27 to TRBJ1-2, with D perhaps TRBD1 (5 bases). Deletions cut 3 bases from V and 5 bases from J, with 10 bases between. CDR3 length: 13 amino acids. Germline lookup yields CDR1 MNHEY and CDR2 SMNVEV (reference sequence). CDR3 bases: TGTGCCAGCAGTTTTTCAGGGTGGTATGGCTACACCTTC. The encoded protein is CASSFSGWYGYTF.

This clonotype occurred a few times. The CDR3 here is CASSRRLAGNTGELFF. Written as DNA, the CDR3 is TGTGCCAGCAGCCGTAGGCTAGCGGGGAACACCGGGGAGCTGTTTTTT. The chain carries TRBV7-2 and TRBJ2-2; 8 bases are a match to TRBD2. Germline V CDR1 and CDR2: SGHTA, FQGNSA. CDR3 length: 16 amino acids. Trimming took 5 bases from V and 1 from J; bases not matched to a gene: 6. The entire variable domain, with the rest obtained from reference TRBV7-2 and TRBJ2-2, is as follows: GAGVSQSPSNKVTEKGKDVELRCDPISGHTALYWYRQSLGQGLEFLIYFQGNSAPDKSGLPSDRFSAERTGGSVSTLTIQRTQQEDSAVYLCASSRRLAGNTGELFFGEGSRLTVL.

The rearrangement joins TRBV12-3 or TRBV12-4 to TRBJ1-4; D is unclear. This CDR3 spans 15 amino acids. Trimming removed 3 bases at V and 3 bases at J, with 11 bases between. CDR3 in amino acids: CASSFNGEANEKLFF. CDR3 in DNA: TGTGCCAGCAGTTTCAACGGGGAGGCTAATGAAAAACTGTTTTTT.

This clonotype has only a few counts. The chain carries TRBV5-1 and TRBJ1-1; D remains unclear. This CDR3 contains 14 residues. Trimming cost V 4 bases and J 1 base, with 11 bases left between them. CDR1 is SGHRS and CDR2 is YFSETQ in the germline V gene. The CDR3 loop is CASSPQSGNTEAFF. The CDR3 DNA reads as TGCGCCAGCAGCCCCCAGAGTGGGAACACTGAAGCTTTCTTT.

The chain combines TRBV3-1 with TRBJ1-2; 9 bases line up with TRBD1. CDR1 is LGHDT and CDR2 is YNNKEL in the germline V gene (reference sequence). The CDR3 extends over 14 amino acids. With 0 bases clipped from V and 8 bases from J, the junction kept 4 bases outside the gene matches. DNA for the CDR3: TGTGCCAGCAGCCAAGATTACAGGGGGCGAGGCTACACCTTC. Translation: CASSQDYRGRGYTF.